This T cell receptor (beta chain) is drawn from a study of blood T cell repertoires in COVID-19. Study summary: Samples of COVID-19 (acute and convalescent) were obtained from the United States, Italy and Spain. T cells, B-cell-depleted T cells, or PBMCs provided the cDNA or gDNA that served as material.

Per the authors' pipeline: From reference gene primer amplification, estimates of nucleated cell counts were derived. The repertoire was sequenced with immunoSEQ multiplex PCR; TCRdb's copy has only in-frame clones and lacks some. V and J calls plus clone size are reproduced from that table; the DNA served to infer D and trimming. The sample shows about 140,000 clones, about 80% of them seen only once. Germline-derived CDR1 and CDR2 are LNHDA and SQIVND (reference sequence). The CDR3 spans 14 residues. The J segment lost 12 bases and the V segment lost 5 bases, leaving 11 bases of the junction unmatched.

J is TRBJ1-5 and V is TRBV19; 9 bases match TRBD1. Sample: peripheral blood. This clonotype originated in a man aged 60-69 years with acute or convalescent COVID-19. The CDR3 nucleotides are TGTGCCAGTAGTGAAACAGGGGGCGCAAAGGTCCAGCATTTT. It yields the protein CASSETGGAKVQHF.